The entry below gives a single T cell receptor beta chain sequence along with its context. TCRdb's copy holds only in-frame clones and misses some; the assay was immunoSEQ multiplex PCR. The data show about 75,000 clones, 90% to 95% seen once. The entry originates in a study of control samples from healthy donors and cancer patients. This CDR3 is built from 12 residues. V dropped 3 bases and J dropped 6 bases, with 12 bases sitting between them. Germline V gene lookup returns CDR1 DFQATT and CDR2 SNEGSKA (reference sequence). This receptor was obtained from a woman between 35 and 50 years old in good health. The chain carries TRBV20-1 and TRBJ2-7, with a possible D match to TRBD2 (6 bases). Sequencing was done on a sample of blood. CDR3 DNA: TGCAGTGCTAGTAGGACTAAAAGCGAGCAGTACTTC. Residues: CSASRTKSEQYF.